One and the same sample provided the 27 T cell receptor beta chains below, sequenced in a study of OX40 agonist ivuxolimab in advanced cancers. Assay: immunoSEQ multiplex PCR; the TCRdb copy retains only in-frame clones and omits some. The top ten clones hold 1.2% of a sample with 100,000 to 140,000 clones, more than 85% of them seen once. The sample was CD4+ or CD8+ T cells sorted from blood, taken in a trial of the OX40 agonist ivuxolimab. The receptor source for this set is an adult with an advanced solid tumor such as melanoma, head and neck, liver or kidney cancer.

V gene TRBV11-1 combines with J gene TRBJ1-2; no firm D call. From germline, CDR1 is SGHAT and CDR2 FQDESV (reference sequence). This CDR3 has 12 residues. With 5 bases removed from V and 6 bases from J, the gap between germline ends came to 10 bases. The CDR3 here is CASSNPGDGYTF. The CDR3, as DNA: TGTGCCAGCAGCAACCCCGGCGATGGCTACACCTTC.

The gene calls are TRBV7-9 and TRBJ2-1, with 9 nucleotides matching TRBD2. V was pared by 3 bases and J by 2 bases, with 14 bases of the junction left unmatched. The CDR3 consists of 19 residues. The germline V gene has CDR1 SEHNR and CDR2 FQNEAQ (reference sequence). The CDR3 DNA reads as TGTGCCAGCAGCTTCACCATCGGACTAGCGTCTCTAACCTACAATGAGCAGTTCTTC. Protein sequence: CASSFTIGLASLTYNEQFF.

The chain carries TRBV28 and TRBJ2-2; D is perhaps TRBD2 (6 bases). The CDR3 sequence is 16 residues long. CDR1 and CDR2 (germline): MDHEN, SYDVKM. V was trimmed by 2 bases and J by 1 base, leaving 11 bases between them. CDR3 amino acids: CASSLGLARNTGELFF. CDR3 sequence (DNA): TGTGCCAGCAGTTTAGGCCTAGCGAGGAACACCGGGGAGCTGTTTTTT.

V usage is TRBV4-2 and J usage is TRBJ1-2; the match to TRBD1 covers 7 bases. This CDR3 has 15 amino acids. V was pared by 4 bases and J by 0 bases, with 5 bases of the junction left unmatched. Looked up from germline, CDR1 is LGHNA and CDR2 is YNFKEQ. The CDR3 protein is CASSLTGQANYGYTF. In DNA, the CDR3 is TGTGCCAGCAGCCTGACAGGGCAAGCTAACTATGGCTACACCTTC.

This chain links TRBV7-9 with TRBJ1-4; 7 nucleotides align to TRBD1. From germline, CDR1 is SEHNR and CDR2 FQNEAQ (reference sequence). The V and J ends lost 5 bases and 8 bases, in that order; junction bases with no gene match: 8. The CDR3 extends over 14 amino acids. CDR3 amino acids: CASSRGQREEKLFF. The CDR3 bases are TGTGCCAGCAGCCGGGGACAGCGAGAAGAAAAACTGTTTTTT.

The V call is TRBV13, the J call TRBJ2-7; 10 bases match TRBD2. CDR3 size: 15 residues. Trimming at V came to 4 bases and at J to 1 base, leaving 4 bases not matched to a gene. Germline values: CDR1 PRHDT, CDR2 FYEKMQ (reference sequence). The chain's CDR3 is CASSSASGSSYEQYF. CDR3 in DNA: TGTGCCAGCAGCTCCGCTAGCGGGAGTTCCTACGAGCAGTACTTC.

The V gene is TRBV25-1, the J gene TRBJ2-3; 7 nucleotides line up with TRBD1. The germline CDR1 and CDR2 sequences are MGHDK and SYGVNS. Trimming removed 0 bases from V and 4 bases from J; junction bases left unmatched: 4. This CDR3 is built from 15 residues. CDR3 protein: CASSEYKGAADTQYF. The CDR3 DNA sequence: TGTGCCAGCAGTGAATATAAGGGGGCTGCAGATACGCAGTATTTT. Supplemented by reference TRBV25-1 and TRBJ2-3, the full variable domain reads EADIYQTPRYLVIGTGKKITLECSQTMGHDKMYWYQQDPGMELHLIHYSYGVNSTEKGDLSSESTVSRIRTEHFPLTLESARPSHTSQYLCASSEYKGAADTQYFGPGTRLTVL.

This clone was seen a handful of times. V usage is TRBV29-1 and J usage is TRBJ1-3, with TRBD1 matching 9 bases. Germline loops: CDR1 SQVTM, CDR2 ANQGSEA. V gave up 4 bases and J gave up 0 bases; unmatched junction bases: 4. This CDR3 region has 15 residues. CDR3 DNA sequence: TGCAGCGTTGCAGCGACAGGGGGCTCTGGAAACACCATATATTTT. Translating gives CSVAATGGSGNTIYF.

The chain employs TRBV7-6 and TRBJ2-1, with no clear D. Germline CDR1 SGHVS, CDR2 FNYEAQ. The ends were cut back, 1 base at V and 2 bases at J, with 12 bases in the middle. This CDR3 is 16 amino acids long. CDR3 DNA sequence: TGTGCCAGCAGCTTAGAAGTTGGTAGCCCCTACAATGAGCAGTTCTTC. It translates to CASSLEVGSPYNEQFF.

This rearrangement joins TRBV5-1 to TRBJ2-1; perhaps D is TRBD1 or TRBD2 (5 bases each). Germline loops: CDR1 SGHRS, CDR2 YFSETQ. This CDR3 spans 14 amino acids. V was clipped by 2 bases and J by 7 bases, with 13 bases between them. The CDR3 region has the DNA TGCGCCAGCAGCTTCACCGGGACCCGTAATGAGCAGTTCTTC. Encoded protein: CASSFTGTRNEQFF. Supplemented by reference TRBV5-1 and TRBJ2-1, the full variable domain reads KAGVTQTPRYLIKTRGQQVTLSCSPISGHRSVSWYQQTPGQGLQFLFEYFSETQRNKGNFPGRFSGRQFSNSRSEMNVSTLELGDSALYLCASSFTGTRNEQFFGPGTRLTVL.

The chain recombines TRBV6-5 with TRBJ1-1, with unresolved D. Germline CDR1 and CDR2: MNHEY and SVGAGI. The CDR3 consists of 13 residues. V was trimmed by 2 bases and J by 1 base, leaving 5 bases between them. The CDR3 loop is CASSYTWNTEAFF. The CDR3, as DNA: TGTGCCAGCAGTTACACTTGGAACACTGAAGCTTTCTTT.

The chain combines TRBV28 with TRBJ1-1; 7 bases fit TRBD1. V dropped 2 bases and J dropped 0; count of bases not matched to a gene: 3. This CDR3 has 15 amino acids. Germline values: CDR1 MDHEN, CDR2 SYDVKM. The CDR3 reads CASSLPGTVNTEAFF. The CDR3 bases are TGTGCCAGCAGTTTACCCGGGACAGTGAACACTGAAGCTTTCTTT.

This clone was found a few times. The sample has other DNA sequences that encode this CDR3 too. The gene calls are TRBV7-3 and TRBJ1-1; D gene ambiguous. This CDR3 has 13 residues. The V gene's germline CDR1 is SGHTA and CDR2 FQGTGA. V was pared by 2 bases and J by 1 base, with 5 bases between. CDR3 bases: TGTGCCAGCAGCTTAGGGCAGAACACTGAAGCTTTCTTT. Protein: CASSLGQNTEAFF. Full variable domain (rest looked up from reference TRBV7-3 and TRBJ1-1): GAGVSQTPSNKVTEKGKYVELRCDPISGHTALYWYRQSLGQGPEFLIYFQGTGAADDSGLPNDRFFAVRPEGSVSTLKIQRTERGDSAVYLCASSLGQNTEAFFGQGTRLTVV.

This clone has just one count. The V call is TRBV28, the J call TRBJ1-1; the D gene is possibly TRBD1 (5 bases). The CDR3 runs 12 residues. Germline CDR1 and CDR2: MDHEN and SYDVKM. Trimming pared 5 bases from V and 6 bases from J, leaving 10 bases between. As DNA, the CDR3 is TGTGCCAGCAGTCCGCTGGGGGCTGAAGCTTTCTTT. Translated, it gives CASSPLGAEAFF.

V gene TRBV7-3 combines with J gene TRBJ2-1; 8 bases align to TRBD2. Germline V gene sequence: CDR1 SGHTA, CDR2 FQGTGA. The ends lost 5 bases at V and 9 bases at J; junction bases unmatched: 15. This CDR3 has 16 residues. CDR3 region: CASSPVVAGSRGEQFF. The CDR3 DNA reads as TGTGCCAGCAGCCCCGTGGTAGCGGGATCCCGCGGTGAGCAGTTCTTC. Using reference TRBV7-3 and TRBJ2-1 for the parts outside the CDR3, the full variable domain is GAGVSQTPSNKVTEKGKYVELRCDPISGHTALYWYRQSLGQGPEFLIYFQGTGAADDSGLPNDRFFAVRPEGSVSTLKIQRTERGDSAVYLCASSPVVAGSRGEQFFGPGTRLTVL.

Written as DNA, the CDR3 is TGTGCCAGCGCCCCAGGGTGGGGCCCCTCTGGGGCCAACGTCCTGACTTTC. Translation: CASAPGWGPSGANVLTF. This chain connects TRBV18 to TRBJ2-6; a possible D gene is TRBD1 (5 bases). Germline CDR1 reads KGHSH; CDR2 reads LQKENI. V lost 8 bases and J lost 0, with 17 bases in between. This CDR3 contains 17 residues. The full variable domain, its missing parts supplied by reference TRBV18 and TRBJ2-6, is NAGVMQNPRHLVRRRGQEARLRCSPMKGHSHVYWYRQLPEEGLKFMVYLQKENIIDESGMPKERFSAEFPKEGPSILRIQQVVRGDSAAYFCASAPGWGPSGANVLTFGAGSRLTVL.

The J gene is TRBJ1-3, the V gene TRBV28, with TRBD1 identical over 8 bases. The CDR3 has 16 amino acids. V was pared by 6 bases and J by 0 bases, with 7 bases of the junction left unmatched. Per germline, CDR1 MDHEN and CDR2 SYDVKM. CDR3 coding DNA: TGTGCCAGCAGCACGACAGACAGGGGCTCTGGAAACACCATATATTTT. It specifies CASSTTDRGSGNTIYF.

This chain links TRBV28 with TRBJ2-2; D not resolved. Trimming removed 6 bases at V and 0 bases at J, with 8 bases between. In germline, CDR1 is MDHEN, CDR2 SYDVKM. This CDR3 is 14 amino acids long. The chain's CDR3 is CASSVFPNTGELFF. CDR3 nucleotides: TGTGCCAGCAGCGTCTTCCCGAACACCGGGGAGCTGTTTTTT. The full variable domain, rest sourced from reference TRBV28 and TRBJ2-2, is DVKVTQSSRYLVKRTGEKVFLECVQDMDHENMFWYRQDPGLGLRLIYFSYDVKMKEKGDIPEGYSVSREKKERFSLILESASTNQTSMYLCASSVFPNTGELFFGEGSRLTVL.

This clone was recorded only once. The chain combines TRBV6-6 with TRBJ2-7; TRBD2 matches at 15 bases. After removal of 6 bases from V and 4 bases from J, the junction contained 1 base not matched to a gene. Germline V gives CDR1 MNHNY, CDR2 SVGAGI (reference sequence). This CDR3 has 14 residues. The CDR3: CASRGTSGRYEQYF. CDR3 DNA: TGTGCCAGCAGGGGGACTAGCGGGAGGTACGAGCAGTACTTC.

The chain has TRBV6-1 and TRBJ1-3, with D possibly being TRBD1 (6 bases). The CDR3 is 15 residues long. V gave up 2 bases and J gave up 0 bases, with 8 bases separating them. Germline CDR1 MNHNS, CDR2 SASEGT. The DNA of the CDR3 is TGTGCCAGCAGTGAACGGACAGTCTCTGGAAACACCATATATTTT. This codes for CASSERTVSGNTIYF.

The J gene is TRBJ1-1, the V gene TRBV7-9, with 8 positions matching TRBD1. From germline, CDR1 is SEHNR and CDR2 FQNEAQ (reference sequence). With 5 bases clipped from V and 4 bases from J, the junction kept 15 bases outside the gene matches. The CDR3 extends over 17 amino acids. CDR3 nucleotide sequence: TGTGCCAGCAGCGCCCGACAGGGGATTCGCGAAAGCACTGAAGCTTTCTTT. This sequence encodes CASSARQGIRESTEAFF. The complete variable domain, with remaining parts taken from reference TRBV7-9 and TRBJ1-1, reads DTGVSQNPRHKITKRGQNVTFRCDPISEHNRLYWYRQTLGQGPEFLTYFQNEAQLEKSRLLSDRFSAERPKGSFSTLEIQRTEQGDSAMYLCASSARQGIRESTEAFFGQGTRLTVV.

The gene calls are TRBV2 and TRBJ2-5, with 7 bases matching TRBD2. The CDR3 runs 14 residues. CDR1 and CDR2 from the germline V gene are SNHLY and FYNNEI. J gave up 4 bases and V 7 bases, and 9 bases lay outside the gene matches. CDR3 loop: CASKREGGRETQYF. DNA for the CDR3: TGTGCCAGCAAAAGGGAAGGCGGGAGAGAGACCCAGTACTTC.

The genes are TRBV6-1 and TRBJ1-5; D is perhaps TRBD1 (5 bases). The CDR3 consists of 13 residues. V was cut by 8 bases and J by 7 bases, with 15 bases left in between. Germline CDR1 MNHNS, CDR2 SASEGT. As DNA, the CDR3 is TGTGCCAGCGGTAGTAGGGACGGCCAGCCCCAGCATTTT. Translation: CASGSRDGQPQHF.

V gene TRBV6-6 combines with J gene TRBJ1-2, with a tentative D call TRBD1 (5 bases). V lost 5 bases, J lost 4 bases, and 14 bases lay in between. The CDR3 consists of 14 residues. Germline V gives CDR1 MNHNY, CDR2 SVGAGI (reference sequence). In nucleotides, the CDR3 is TGTGCCAGCAGTCCCGGCGCAGGGCCCTATGGCTACACCTTC. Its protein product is CASSPGAGPYGYTF.

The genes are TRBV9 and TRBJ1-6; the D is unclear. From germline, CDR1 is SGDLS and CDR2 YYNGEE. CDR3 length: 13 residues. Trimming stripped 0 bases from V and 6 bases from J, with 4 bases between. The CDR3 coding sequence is TGTGCCAGCAGCGTAGATAGTAATTCACCCCTCCACTTT. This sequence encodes CASSVDSNSPLHF.

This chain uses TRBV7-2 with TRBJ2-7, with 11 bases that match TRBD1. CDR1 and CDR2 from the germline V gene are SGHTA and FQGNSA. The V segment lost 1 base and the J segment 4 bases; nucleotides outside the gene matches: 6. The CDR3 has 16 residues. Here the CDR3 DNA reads TGTGCCAGCAGCTTAGTGTCTGGACAGGGGGCTTACGAGCAGTACTTC. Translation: CASSLVSGQGAYEQYF.

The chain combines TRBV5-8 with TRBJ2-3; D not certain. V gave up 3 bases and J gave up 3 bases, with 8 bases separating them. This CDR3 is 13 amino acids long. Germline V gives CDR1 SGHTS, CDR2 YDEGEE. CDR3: CASSSSGTDTQYF. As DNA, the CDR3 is TGTGCCAGCAGCTCTTCCGGGACAGATACGCAGTATTTT.